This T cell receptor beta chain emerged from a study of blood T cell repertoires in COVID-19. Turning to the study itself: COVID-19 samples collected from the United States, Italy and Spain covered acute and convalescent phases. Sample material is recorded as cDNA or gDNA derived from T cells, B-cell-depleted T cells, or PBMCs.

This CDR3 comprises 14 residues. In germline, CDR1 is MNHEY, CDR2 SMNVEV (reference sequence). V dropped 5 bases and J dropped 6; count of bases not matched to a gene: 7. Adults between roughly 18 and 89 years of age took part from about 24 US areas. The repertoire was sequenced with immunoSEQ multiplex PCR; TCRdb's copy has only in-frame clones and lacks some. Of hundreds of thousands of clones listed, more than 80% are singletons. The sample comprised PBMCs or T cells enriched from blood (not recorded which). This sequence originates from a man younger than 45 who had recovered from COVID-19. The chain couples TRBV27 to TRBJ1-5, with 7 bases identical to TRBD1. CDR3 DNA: TGTGCCAGCAGTGGTGGACAGGTTGCTCAGCCCCAGCATTTT. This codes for CASSGGQVAQPQHF.